What follows are 7 T cell receptor beta chains derived from one specimen sequenced in a study of blood T cells in healthy people across ages. For the second PCR, which ran for roughly 6 to 11 cycles, a sample-barcoded 5' primer and a J-beta primer mix were used. TCRdb analysed the 5' RACE reads with MiXCR anew, one entry per CDR3 protein. The profile shows 600,000 to 850,000 distinct CDR3 sequences, more than 40% of them singletons. Sequencing was performed on blood. The source is a woman aged 55-69 years in good health.

This clonotype showed up just a few times. The rearrangement links TRBV10-3 to TRBJ1-5; D is unresolved. This CDR3 has 13 residues. Per germline, CDR1 ENHRY and CDR2 SYGVKD. V lost 0 bases to trimming and J lost 3 bases, with 3 bases between them. CDR3 DNA sequence: TGTGCCATCAGTGAGTCAATCAATCAGCCCCAGCATTTT. The encoded protein is CAISESINQPQHF.

A note on this clonotype: A read error may explain this, as a much larger clone is one base away. The chain joins TRBV13 to TRBJ1-2; no reliable D call. The V and J ends lost 2 bases and 4 bases respectively, with 5 bases between them. The CDR3 has 12 residues. CDR1 is PRHDT and CDR2 is FYEKMQ in the germline V gene (reference sequence). CDR3 bases: TGTGCCAGCAGCTTAAACCCCTATGGCTACACCTTC. Translating gives CASSLNPYGYTF.

About this clonotype itself: Just one base apart from a much larger clone, this may be a read error. The chain uses TRBV21-1 and TRBJ1-1; the table names TRBD1, a call not compared with the DNA. TRBV21-1 is a pseudogene locus. The CDR3 loop spans 15 amino acids. The CDR3 DNA is TGTGCCAGCATCGGTCATCCAGGGGAAAACCCTGAAGCTTTCTTT. Protein product: CASIGHPGENPEAFF.

This clonotype turned up a few times. CDR3 protein: CASRGTGNYEQYF. The CDR3, as DNA: TGTGCCAGCAGGGGGACAGGGAATTACGAGCAGTACTTC. The V call is TRBV28, the J call TRBJ2-7, with 9 nucleotides matching TRBD1. J lost 4 bases, V lost 6 bases, and 4 bases had no gene match. Germline V gene sequence: CDR1 MDHEN, CDR2 SYDVKM. The CDR3 loop spans 13 amino acids.

This clonotype was observed a handful of times. The chain combines TRBV20-1 with TRBJ2-1; 7 nucleotides agree with TRBD2. In germline, CDR1 is DFQATT, CDR2 SNEGSKA (reference sequence). This CDR3 is built from 13 residues. Trimming removed 3 bases from V and 9 bases from J; junction bases left unmatched: 8. The CDR3: CSARAGVGGEQFF. The DNA for the CDR3 is TGCAGTGCTAGGGCGGGAGTTGGGGGTGAGCAGTTCTTC.

This chain connects TRBV7-6 to TRBJ2-1; 8 bases fit TRBD2. Germline values: CDR1 SGHVS, CDR2 FNYEAQ. J lost 5 bases, V lost 5 bases, and 14 bases had no gene match. This CDR3 has 17 residues. The CDR3 loop is CASSPNGRGKVDNEQFF. The CDR3 region has the DNA TGTGCCAGCAGCCCTAACGGGAGGGGGAAAGTCGACAATGAGCAGTTCTTC.

This clonotype was counted between two and nine times. The CDR3 reads CASSRGTGDQPQHF. In DNA, the CDR3 is TGCGCCAGCAGCCGCGGGACAGGGGATCAGCCCCAGCATTTT. V gene TRBV5-1 combines with J gene TRBJ1-5, with 10 bases matching TRBD1. The germline CDR1 and CDR2 sequences are SGHRS and YFSETQ. Trimming cost V 4 bases and J 5 bases; bases outside gene matches: 3. The CDR3 is 14 residues long.